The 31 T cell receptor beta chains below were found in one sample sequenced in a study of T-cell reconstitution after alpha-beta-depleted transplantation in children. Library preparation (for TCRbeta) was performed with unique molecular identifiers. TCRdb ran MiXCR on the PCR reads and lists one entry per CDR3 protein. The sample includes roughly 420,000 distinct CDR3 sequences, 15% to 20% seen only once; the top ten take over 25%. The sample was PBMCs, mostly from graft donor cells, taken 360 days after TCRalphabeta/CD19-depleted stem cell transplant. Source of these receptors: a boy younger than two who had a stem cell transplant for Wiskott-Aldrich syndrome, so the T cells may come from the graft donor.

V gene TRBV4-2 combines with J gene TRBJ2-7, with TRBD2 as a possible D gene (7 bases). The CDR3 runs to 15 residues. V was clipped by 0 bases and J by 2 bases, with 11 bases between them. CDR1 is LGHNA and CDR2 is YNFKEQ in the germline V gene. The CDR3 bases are TGTGCCAGCAGCCAAGATGGGGGGGCCCCCTACGAGCAGTACTTC. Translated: CASSQDGGAPYEQYF.

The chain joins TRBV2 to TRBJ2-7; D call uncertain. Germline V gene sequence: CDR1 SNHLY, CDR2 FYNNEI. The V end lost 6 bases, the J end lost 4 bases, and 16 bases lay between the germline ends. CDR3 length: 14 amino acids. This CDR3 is CASRPNLRTYEQYF. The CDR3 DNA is TGTGCCAGCAGGCCCAACCTGAGGACGTACGAGCAGTACTTC.

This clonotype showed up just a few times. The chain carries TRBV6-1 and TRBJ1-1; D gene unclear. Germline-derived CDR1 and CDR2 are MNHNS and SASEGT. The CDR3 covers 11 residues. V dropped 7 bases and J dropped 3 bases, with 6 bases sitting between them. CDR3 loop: CASNRDTEAFF. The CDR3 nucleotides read TGTGCCAGCAACCGAGACACTGAAGCTTTCTTT.

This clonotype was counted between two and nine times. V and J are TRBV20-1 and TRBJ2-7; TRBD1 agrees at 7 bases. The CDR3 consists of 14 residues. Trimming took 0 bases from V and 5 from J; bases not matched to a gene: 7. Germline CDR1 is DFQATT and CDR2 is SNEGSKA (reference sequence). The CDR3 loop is CSARDWQGVNEQYF. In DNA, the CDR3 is TGCAGTGCTAGAGATTGGCAGGGGGTTAACGAGCAGTACTTC.

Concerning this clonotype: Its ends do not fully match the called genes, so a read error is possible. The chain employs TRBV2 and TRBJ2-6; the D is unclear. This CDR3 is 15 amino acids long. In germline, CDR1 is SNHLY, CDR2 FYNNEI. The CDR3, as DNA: TGTGCCAGCAGTGGGCCCCGCTCTCGGGCCAACGTCCTGACTTTC. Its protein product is CASSGPRSRANVLTF.

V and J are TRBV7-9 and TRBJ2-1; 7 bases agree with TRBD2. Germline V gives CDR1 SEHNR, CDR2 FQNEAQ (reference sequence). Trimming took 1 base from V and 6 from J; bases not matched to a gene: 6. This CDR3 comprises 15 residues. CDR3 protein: CASSLGTRGANEQFF. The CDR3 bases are TGTGCCAGCAGCTTAGGGACTAGAGGGGCCAATGAGCAGTTCTTC. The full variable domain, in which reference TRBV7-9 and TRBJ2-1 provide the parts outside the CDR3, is DTGVSQNPRHKITKRGQNVTFRCDPISEHNRLYWYRQTLGQGPEFLTYFQNEAQLEKSRLLSDRFSAERPKGSFSTLEIQRTEQGDSAMYLCASSLGTRGANEQFFGPGTRLTVL.

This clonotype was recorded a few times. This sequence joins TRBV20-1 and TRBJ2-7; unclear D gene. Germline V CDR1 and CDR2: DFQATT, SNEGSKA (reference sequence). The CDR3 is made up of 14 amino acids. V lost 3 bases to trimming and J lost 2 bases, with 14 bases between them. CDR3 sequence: CSARGLGPTYEQYF. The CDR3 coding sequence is TGCAGTGCTAGGGGCCTCGGGCCCACCTACGAGCAGTACTTC.

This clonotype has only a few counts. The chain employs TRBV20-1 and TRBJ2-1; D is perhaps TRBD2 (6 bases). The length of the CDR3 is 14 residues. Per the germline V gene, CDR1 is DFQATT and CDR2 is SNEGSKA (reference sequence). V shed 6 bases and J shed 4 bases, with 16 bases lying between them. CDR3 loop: CSAYLAVPYNEQFF. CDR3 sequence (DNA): TGCAGTGCCTATTTAGCGGTCCCTTACAATGAGCAGTTCTTC.

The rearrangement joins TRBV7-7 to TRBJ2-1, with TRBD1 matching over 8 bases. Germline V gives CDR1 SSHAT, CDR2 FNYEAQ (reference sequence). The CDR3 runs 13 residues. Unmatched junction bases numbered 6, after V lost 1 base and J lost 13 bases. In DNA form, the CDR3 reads TGTGCCAGCAGCTTAGACCTAGGACAGGGACAGTTCTTC. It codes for CASSLDLGQGQFF.

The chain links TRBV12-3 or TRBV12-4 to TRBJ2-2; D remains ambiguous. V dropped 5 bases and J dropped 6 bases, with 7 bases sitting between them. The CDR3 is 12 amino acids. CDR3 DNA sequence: TGTGCCAGCAGTGGGTCGTCCGGGGAGCTGTTTTTT. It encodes CASSGSSGELFF.

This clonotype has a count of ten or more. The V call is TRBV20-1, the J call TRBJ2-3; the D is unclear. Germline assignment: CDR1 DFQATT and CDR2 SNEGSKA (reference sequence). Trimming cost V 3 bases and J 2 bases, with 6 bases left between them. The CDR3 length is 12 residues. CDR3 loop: CSASRNTDTQYF. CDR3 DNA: TGCAGTGCTAGTCGGAACACAGATACGCAGTATTTT.

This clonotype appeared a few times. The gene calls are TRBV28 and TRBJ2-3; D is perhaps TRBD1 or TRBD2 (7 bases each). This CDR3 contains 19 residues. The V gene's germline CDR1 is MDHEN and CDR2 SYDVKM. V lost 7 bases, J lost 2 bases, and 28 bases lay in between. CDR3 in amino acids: CASKWPNRGRLADTDTQYF. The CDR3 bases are TGTGCCAGCAAATGGCCTAACAGGGGTCGGCTAGCGGACACAGATACGCAGTATTTT.

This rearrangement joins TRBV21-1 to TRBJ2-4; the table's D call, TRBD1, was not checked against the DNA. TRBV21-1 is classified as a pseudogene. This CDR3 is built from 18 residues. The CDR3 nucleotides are TGTGCCAGCAGAGGGGACAGGGGGACTCCTATAGCCAAAAACATTCAGTACTTC. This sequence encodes CASRGDRGTPIAKNIQYF.

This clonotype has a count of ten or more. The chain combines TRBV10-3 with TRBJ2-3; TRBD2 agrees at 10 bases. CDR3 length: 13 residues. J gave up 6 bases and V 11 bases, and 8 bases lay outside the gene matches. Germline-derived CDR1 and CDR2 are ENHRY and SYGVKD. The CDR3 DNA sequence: TGTGCCCTGTCTAGCGGGGGTTCGGATACGCAGTATTTT. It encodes CALSSGGSDTQYF.

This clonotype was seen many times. The CDR3 DNA sequence: TGTGCCACCAGTGATTCAGGACGTAACACCGGGGAGCTGTTTTTT. Protein sequence: CATSDSGRNTGELFF. J is TRBJ2-2 and V is TRBV24-1; D is uncertain. This CDR3 region has 15 residues. Germline V lookup: CDR1 KGHDR, CDR2 SFDVKD. The V gene lost 2 bases and the J gene lost 2 bases, with 8 bases spanning the gap.

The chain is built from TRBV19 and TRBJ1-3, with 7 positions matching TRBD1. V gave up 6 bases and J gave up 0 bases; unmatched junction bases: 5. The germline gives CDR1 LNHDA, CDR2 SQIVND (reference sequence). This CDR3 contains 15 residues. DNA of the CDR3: TGTGCCAGTAGCCGGGGACAGCTCTCTGGAAACACCATATATTTT. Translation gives CASSRGQLSGNTIYF.

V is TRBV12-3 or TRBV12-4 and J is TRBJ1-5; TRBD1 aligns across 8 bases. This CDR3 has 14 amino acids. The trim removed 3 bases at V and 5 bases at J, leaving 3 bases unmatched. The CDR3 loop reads CASSFGTGYQPQHF. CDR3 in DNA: TGTGCCAGCAGTTTTGGGACAGGCTATCAGCCCCAGCATTTT.

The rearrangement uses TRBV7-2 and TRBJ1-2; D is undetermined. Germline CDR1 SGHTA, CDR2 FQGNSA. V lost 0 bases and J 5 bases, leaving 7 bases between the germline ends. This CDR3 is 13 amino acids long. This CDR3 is CASSLAQRYGYTF. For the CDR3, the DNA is TGTGCCAGCAGCTTAGCCCAGCGGTATGGCTACACCTTC.

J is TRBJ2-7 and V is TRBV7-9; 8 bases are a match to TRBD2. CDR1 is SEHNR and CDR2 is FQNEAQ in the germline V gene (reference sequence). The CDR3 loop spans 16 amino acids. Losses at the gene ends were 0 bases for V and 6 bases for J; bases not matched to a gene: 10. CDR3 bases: TGTGCCAGCAGCTTAGCCCGGGGTAGCGGGATAAGCGAGCAGTACTTC. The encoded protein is CASSLARGSGISEQYF.

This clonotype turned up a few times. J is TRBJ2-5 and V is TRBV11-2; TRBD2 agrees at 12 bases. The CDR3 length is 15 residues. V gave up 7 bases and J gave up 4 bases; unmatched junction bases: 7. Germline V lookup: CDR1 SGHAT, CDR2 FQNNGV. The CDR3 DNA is TGTGCCAGCACCATTGGACTAGCGGGACGAGAGACCCAGTACTTC. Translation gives CASTIGLAGRETQYF.

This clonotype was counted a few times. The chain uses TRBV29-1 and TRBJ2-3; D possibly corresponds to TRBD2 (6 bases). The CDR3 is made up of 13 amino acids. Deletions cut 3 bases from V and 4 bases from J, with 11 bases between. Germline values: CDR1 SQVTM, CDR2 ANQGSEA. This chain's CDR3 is CSVDVGGADTQYF. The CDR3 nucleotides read TGCAGCGTTGACGTGGGGGGTGCAGATACGCAGTATTTT.

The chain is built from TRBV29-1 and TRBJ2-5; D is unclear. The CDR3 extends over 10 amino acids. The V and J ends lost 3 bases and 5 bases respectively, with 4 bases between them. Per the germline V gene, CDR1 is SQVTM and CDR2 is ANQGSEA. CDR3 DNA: TGCAGCGTTGAGACGGAGACCCAGTACTTC. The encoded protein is CSVETETQYF. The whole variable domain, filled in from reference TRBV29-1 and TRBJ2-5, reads SAVISQKPSRDICQRGTSLTIQCQVDSQVTMMFWYRQQPGQSLTLIATANQGSEATYESGFVIDKFPISRPNLTFSTLTVSNMSPEDSSIYLCSVETETQYFGPGTRLLVL.

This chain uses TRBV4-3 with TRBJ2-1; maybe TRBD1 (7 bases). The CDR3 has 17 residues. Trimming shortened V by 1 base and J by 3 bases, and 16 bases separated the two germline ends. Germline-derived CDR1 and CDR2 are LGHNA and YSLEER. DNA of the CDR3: TGCGCCAGCAGCCAAGCCCCCGCGGGACAGATCTACAATGAGCAGTTCTTC. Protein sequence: CASSQAPAGQIYNEQFF.

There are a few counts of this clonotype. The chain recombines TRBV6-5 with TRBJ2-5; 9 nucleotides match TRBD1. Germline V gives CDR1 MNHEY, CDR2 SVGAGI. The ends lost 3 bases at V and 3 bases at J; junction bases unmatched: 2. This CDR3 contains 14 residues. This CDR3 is CASSYGDREETQYF. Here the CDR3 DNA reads TGTGCCAGCAGTTATGGGGACAGGGAAGAGACCCAGTACTTC.

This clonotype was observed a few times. The CDR3 bases are TGCAGTGCTCAGGAGCTTATGAACACTGAAGCTTTCTTT. It encodes CSAQELMNTEAFF. V gene TRBV20-1 combines with J gene TRBJ1-1; D is unclear. Germline CDR1 is DFQATT and CDR2 is SNEGSKA (reference sequence). The CDR3 sequence is 13 residues long. V dropped 5 bases and J dropped 0 bases, with 10 bases sitting between them.

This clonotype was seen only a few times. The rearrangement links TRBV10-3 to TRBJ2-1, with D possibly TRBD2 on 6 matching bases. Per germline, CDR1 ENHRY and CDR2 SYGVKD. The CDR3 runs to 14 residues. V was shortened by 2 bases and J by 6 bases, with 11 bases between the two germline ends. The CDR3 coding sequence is TGTGCCATCAGTGAGGGTAGGAGGGGCAATGAGCAGTTCTTC. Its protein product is CAISEGRRGNEQFF.

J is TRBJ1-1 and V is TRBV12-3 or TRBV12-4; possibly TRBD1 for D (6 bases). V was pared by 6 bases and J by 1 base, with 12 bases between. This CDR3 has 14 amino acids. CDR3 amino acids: CASSRGLSNTEAFF. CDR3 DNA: TGTGCCAGCAGCAGGGGTTTATCGAACACTGAAGCTTTCTTT.

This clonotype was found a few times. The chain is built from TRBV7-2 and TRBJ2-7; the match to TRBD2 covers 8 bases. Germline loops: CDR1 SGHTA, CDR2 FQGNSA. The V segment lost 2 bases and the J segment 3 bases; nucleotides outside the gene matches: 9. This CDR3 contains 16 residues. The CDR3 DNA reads TGTGCCAGCAGCTTATCGGGTGGAGCGGGAGTCTACGAGCAGTACTTC. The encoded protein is CASSLSGGAGVYEQYF.

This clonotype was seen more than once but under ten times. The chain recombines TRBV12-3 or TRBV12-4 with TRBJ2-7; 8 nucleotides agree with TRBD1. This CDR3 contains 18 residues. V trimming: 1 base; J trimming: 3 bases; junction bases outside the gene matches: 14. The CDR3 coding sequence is TGTGCCAGCAGTTTAGGCCCCCGGGACAGGTATTCCCACTACGAGCAGTACTTC. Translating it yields CASSLGPRDRYSHYEQYF.

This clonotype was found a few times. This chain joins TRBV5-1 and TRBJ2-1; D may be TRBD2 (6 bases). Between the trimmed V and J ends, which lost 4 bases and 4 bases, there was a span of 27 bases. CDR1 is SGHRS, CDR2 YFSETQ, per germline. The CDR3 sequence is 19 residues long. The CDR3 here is CASSPHQNLWEAGYNEQFF. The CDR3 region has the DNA TGCGCCAGCAGCCCACACCAAAATTTATGGGAGGCGGGATACAATGAGCAGTTCTTC.

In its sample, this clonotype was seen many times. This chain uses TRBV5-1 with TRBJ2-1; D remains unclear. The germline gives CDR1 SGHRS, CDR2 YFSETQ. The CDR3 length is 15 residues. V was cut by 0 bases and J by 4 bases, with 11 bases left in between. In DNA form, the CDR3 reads TGCGCCAGCAGCTTGGATGCCAGCATATACAATGAGCAGTTCTTC. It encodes CASSLDASIYNEQFF. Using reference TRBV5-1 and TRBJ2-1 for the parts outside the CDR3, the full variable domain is KAGVTQTPRYLIKTRGQQVTLSCSPISGHRSVSWYQQTPGQGLQFLFEYFSETQRNKGNFPGRFSGRQFSNSRSEMNVSTLELGDSALYLCASSLDASIYNEQFFGPGTRLTVL.